The subject of this entry is one T cell receptor (beta chain). This clonotype is regarded as medium-sized (0.01 to 0.1%). Its antigen remains undetermined. Base qualities were left out, and no much larger clone turns up one base away. This entry belongs to a study of immune heterogeneity within non-small cell lung tumors listed by TCRdb under 2018. Regarding the research as a whole: By histology, the tumors included nine to ten non-squamous carcinomas, several squamous cell carcinomas and 1 tumor not otherwise specified. For mutant peptides 8 to 11 amino acids long, netMHCpan-3.0 predicted neoantigen binding to the HLA alleles of each patient. To examine intratumoral immune heterogeneity, the study used whole-exome sequencing, RNA-seq and TCR beta repertoire sequencing on multiple spatially distinct regions of each NSCLC tumor. Transcriptome data were available for just approximately 44 loci from eleven to twelve patients, whereas TCR repertoire analysis spanned under 65 tumor loci from 15 patients. Beyond this particular receptor, the publication reports: High-frequency TCR beta clonotypes were largely distinct between individual patients. Within a given patient, the same dominant CDR3B clonotypes showed up repeatedly across loci, although different tumor locations also carried unique high-frequency clones. Local T-cell repertoire clonality showed a statistically significant but moderate positive correlation with local tumor mutational burden (R around 0.35).

The TCR beta CDR3 region was amplified with a multiplex PCR system whose first round ran for about 9 cycles using 32 V-gene forward primers and 13 J-gene reverse primers. The first PCR round was done with a QIAGEN Multiplex PCR Kit, and the primer sequences were filed in Chinese patent CN105087789A. In a second PCR round, Illumina universal primers were added with the Phusion High-Fidelity PCR Kit. Sequencing of the TCR libraries was done on the Illumina HiSeq X Ten platform in paired-end mode with a 151 bp read length. The paper's processing steps were these. Cutadapt removed reads without multiplex PCR primers, PEAR merged read pairs, and MiXCR with default settings called CDR3 regions. Repertoire diversity was assessed by Shannon entropy, and clonality was calculated as one minus the Shannon entropy divided by the ln of the count of productive unique sequences. Clonotypes at a frequency of at least 0.5% were defined as dominant or high-frequency T-cell clones. TCRdb passed the public sequencing reads through fastp at Q25 and MiXCR, retaining productive beta sequences. Identical CDR3 protein sequences are pooled into one entry, listed with their most common genes and DNA. These V and J calls derive from TCRdb rather than the authors' analysis. This sample lists about 11,000 distinct CDR3 sequences; almost 30% were detected once. Clones ranked in the top ten supply around a fifth of the sample.

The TCR template was genomic DNA extracted from bulk tumor tissue, and approximately 630 ng of gDNA was amplified for each sample. During surgery, multiple biopsies were taken from each primary tumor and placed as far apart as possible within the tumor mass. The study cohort was described as untreated and was composed of newly diagnosed NSCLC cases undergoing curative surgery. The donors were under 17 patients with newly diagnosed non-small cell lung cancer who were having surgery with curative intent. Resected tumor masses were reviewed by two independent pathologists. Sequencing was performed only on DNA and RNA samples of high quality. The CDR3 covers 16 residues, taking in both the cysteine and the phenylalanine. Only the CDR3 DNA is retained, 48 bases long and in frame from the first base. CDR1 ENHRY and CDR2 SYGVKD are derived from the germline V gene. V is shortened by 4 bases, J by 0 bases, and the region joining them spans 15 bases.

The chain is made from TRBV10-3 and TRBJ1-1; TRBD1 could be the D gene, as 5 bases match. Sample: lung tumor tissue. The TCR sequence derives from a woman between 50 and 59 years old with non-small cell lung cancer. The CDR3 region: CAISGGTGLMNTEAFF. The DNA is as follows: TGTGCCATCAGTGGTGGTACGGGGCTGATGAACACTGAAGCTTTCTTT.